Sequencing of this T cell receptor (beta chain) was carried out in a study of T cell changes during pregnancy in multiple sclerosis. Data came from immunoSEQ multiplex PCR; TCRdb stores just in-frame clones and leaves some out. The table has more than 25,000 clones, 80% to 90% seen once. CDR3 length equals 15 residues. V gave up 5 bases and J gave up 1 base; unmatched junction bases: 5. Germline loops: CDR1 SEHNR, CDR2 FQNEAQ (reference sequence). The clonotype was recovered from a female donor with multiple sclerosis, enrolled in a pregnancy study. The sequencing here drew on CD8+ T cells from peripheral blood mononuclear cells, taken in the third trimester of pregnancy. This chain links TRBV7-9 with TRBJ2-3, with TRBD2 matching over 8 bases. The CDR3 protein is CASSPPGGGTDTQYF. For the CDR3, the DNA is TGTGCCAGCAGCCCCCCGGGGGGGGGCACAGATACGCAGTATTTT.